The 21 T cell receptor beta chains given below trace back to one sample, sequenced in a study of T-cell memory formation after mild COVID-19. MiXCR was run by TCRdb on the 5' RACE reads, yielding one entry per CDR3 protein. The data contain 500,000 to 650,000 distinct CDR3 sequences, about a fifth of them singletons. Sequencing input: PBMCs or a T cell subset sorted from them (not recorded which). The receptor set was obtained from an adult woman who had mild COVID-19 (a few samples of this study predate the infection). Cell type and time point are not known.

This chain uses TRBV18 with TRBJ2-4; D is ambiguous. Trimming stripped 5 bases from V and 3 bases from J, with 17 bases between. Germline CDR1 is KGHSH and CDR2 is LQKENI. The CDR3 has 16 residues. The CDR3 nucleotides are TGTGCCAGCTCAATGGCGCAGGAGACGGTCAAAAACATTCAGTACTTC. Translated: CASSMAQETVKNIQYF.

V and J are TRBV28 and TRBJ2-3, with TRBD2 matching over 8 bases. Unmatched junction bases numbered 6, after V lost 5 bases and J lost 2 bases. CDR1 and CDR2 from the germline V gene are MDHEN and SYDVKM. CDR3 length equals 15 residues. The CDR3 region is CASSVPSGLTDTQYF. CDR3 nucleotides: TGTGCCAGCAGTGTACCTAGCGGGCTCACAGATACGCAGTATTTT.

The table lists this clonotype with a few counts. The V and J genes are TRBV9 and TRBJ1-1; 9 bases match TRBD1. Germline assignment: CDR1 SGDLS and CDR2 YYNGEE. J was trimmed by 2 bases and V by 3 bases; bases with no gene match: 5. The CDR3 is made up of 15 amino acids. The CDR3 DNA reads as TGTGCCAGCAGCGCGATGACAGGGGGTAACACTGAAGCTTTCTTT. Protein: CASSAMTGGNTEAFF.

This clonotype came up a few times. V gene TRBV2 combines with J gene TRBJ1-1; the match to TRBD1 covers 8 bases. This CDR3 has 17 residues. Per germline, CDR1 SNHLY and CDR2 FYNNEI. Trimming took 7 bases from V and 1 from J; bases not matched to a gene: 14. DNA for the CDR3: TGTGCCAGCAACGATCCGTGGACAGGGTCTAGGAACACTGAAGCTTTCTTT. Translating it yields CASNDPWTGSRNTEAFF.

The rearrangement joins TRBV20-1 to TRBJ2-5, with D perhaps matching TRBD2 (6 bases). There are 14 residues in the CDR3. Between the trimmed V and J ends, which lost 6 bases and 4 bases, there was a span of 18 bases. Germline CDR1 reads DFQATT; CDR2 reads SNEGSKA (reference sequence). CDR3 nucleotides: TGCAGTGCCCTCGGCCAGGGTAGCGGAGAGACCCAGTACTTC. The encoded protein is CSALGQGSGETQYF.

Only a few counts were recorded for this clonotype. CDR3 sequence: CASSLGWEEGSYNEQFF. CDR3 nucleotide sequence: TGCGCCAGCAGCTTGGGGTGGGAGGAGGGGTCCTACAATGAGCAGTTCTTC. This rearrangement joins TRBV5-1 to TRBJ2-1; tentative D call: TRBD2 (6 bases). V was clipped by 0 bases and J by 1 base, with 14 bases between them. Germline V gene lookup returns CDR1 SGHRS and CDR2 YFSETQ. This CDR3 contains 17 residues.

The rearrangement uses TRBV7-9 and TRBJ2-1; D may be TRBD2 (6 bases). The germline V gene encodes CDR1 SEHNR and CDR2 FQNEAQ (reference sequence). Trimming removed 2 bases at V and 2 bases at J, with 19 bases between. This CDR3 is 18 amino acids long. The CDR3 region is CASSLPGTYGRTYNEQFF. For the CDR3, the DNA is TGTGCCAGCAGCTTACCCGGGACTTACGGCCGGACCTACAATGAGCAGTTCTTC.

The DNA of the CDR3 is TGTGCCAGCCGGGTGTGGGACAGGGAAGCTTCACCCCTCCACTTT. This translates into CASRVWDREASPLHF. The J gene is TRBJ1-6, the V gene TRBV7-9, with 9 bases lining up with TRBD1. Germline trimming cut 8 bases from V and 9 bases from J; bases unmatched to any gene: 11. The CDR3 spans 15 residues. CDR1 and CDR2 from the germline V gene are SEHNR and FQNEAQ (reference sequence).

This clonotype has at least ten counts. The rearrangement joins TRBV2 to TRBJ1-1; TRBD1 aligns across 7 bases. This CDR3 comprises 13 residues. Germline CDR1 reads SNHLY; CDR2 reads FYNNEI. The ends lost 6 bases at V and 6 bases at J; junction bases unmatched: 7. CDR3 coding DNA: TGTGCCAGCAGAAAGGACAGGCTTTCTGAAGCTTTCTTT. Amino acid sequence: CASRKDRLSEAFF.

This rearrangement joins TRBV28 to TRBJ2-7; perhaps D is TRBD1 or TRBD2 (5 bases each). CDR3 length: 12 residues. V lost 9 bases to trimming and J lost 4 bases, with 13 bases between them. Germline V lookup: CDR1 MDHEN, CDR2 SYDVKM. The CDR3 region has the DNA TGTGCCAGTACCGGGACCCTATACGAGCAGTACTTC. It yields the protein CASTGTLYEQYF.

This clonotype was found many times. The V gene is TRBV4-3, the J gene TRBJ2-1; 12 bases agree with TRBD2. J was trimmed by 9 bases and V by 0 bases; bases with no gene match: 12. The CDR3 is made up of 18 amino acids. Germline V lookup: CDR1 LGHNA, CDR2 YSLEER. The CDR3, as DNA: TGCGCCAGCAGCCAAGAGTTAAGACTAGCGGGAGAGTTCAGTGAGCAGTTCTTC. This translates into CASSQELRLAGEFSEQFF.

The chain is built from TRBV5-1 and TRBJ2-3; no reliable D call. From germline, CDR1 is SGHRS and CDR2 YFSETQ. Trimming removed 4 bases at V and 5 bases at J, with 14 bases between. The CDR3 runs 14 residues. The CDR3 coding sequence is TGCGCCAGCAGCATCTCAGGACGGTTAGATACGCAGTATTTT. This encodes CASSISGRLDTQYF.

This chain joins TRBV2 and TRBJ2-7; no clear D. V was cut by 11 bases and J by 8 bases, with 16 bases left in between. Germline V gene sequence: CDR1 SNHLY, CDR2 FYNNEI. The length of the CDR3 is 11 residues. The CDR3 loop is CADRLHSQQYF. For the CDR3, the DNA is TGTGCCGACCGATTGCACAGCCAGCAGTACTTC. Based on the CDR3 plus reference TRBV2 and TRBJ2-7, the full variable domain is EPEVTQTPSHQVTQMGQEVILRCVPISNHLYFYWYRQILGQKVEFLVSFYNNEISEKSEIFDDQFSVERPDGSNFTLKIRSTKLEDSAMYFCADRLHSQQYFGPGTRLTVT.

This clonotype has just a few counts. The V and J genes are TRBV30 and TRBJ2-1; D possibly uses TRBD1 or TRBD2 (5 bases each). Between the trimmed V and J ends, which lost 2 bases and 7 bases, there was a span of 15 bases. The CDR3 loop spans 14 amino acids. Germline CDR1 and CDR2: GTSNPN and SVGIG (reference sequence). This chain's CDR3 is CAWSSRDPWNEQFF. CDR3 nucleotide sequence: TGTGCCTGGAGTAGCAGGGACCCCTGGAATGAGCAGTTCTTC.

The table lists this clonotype with many counts. This rearrangement joins TRBV20-1 to TRBJ2-3, with a tentative D call TRBD2 (5 bases). V was shortened by 4 bases and J by 5 bases, with 10 bases between the two germline ends. This CDR3 has 12 residues. Germline assignment: CDR1 DFQATT and CDR2 SNEGSKA (reference sequence). The CDR3 here is CSANTRGDTQYF. DNA for the CDR3: TGCAGTGCTAACACCCGGGGAGATACGCAGTATTTT.

This clonotype occurred a few times. V is TRBV12-3 or TRBV12-4 and J is TRBJ1-1; weak D call: TRBD1 (6 bases). CDR3 length equals 15 residues. The V end was cut by 6 bases, the J end by 0 bases, with 14 bases between. The DNA of the CDR3 is TGTGCCAGCAGCACGGGACATATCATGAACACTGAAGCTTTCTTT. This translates into CASSTGHIMNTEAFF.

The sample holds a few counts of this clonotype. The chain joins TRBV15 to TRBJ2-3; 9 nucleotides align to TRBD1. The CDR3 totals 16 residues. The V gene end was trimmed by 0 bases and the J gene end by 5 bases; junction bases not matched to a gene: 6. Germline V lookup: CDR1 LNHNV, CDR2 YYDKDF (reference sequence). CDR3 residues: CATSRDLGQGGDTQYF. The CDR3 DNA reads TGTGCCACCAGCAGAGATCTGGGACAGGGAGGAGATACGCAGTATTTT.

The chain has TRBV5-5 and TRBJ2-5; D gene uncertain. The CDR3 runs 12 residues. In germline, CDR1 is SGHKS, CDR2 YYEKEE (reference sequence). Between the trimmed V and J ends, which lost 4 bases and 3 bases, there was a span of 7 bases. The CDR3 here is CASSAEEETQYF. CDR3 nucleotide sequence: TGTGCCAGCAGCGCAGAGGAAGAGACCCAGTACTTC.

The chain has TRBV12-3 or TRBV12-4 and TRBJ1-5; D remains unclear. The CDR3 runs 16 residues. V dropped 5 bases and J dropped 2 bases, with 16 bases sitting between them. The CDR3 region is CASSPEGGRRNQPQHF. The CDR3 bases are TGTGCCAGCAGTCCCGAAGGAGGGCGGCGCAATCAGCCCCAGCATTTT.

As regards this clonotype: It may be a read error: a sequence one base away is much more abundant. This rearrangement joins TRBV24-1 to TRBJ2-7, with D tentatively TRBD1 (6 bases). The germline V and J ends were trimmed by 8 bases and 1 base, with 8 bases remaining between them. CDR3 length: 12 residues. Germline V gives CDR1 KGHDR, CDR2 SFDVKD. The chain's CDR3 is CATTQGSYEQYF. CDR3 in DNA: TGTGCCACCACACAGGGATCCTACGAGCAGTACTTC.

This rearrangement joins TRBV20-1 to TRBJ2-6; D unclear. This CDR3 comprises 16 residues. V was clipped by 1 base and J by 0 bases, with 10 bases between them. Germline V gives CDR1 DFQATT, CDR2 SNEGSKA (reference sequence). The CDR3 bases are TGCAGTGCTAGAGTAAGAAGGGCCTCTGGGGCCAACGTCCTGACTTTC. This translates into CSARVRRASGANVLTF.